The T cell receptor (beta chain) under discussion was sequenced for a study of cytomegalovirus exposure and HLA in healthy donors. Data came from immunoSEQ multiplex PCR; TCRdb stores just in-frame clones and leaves some out. The sample includes approximately 150,000 clones, approximately 90% seen only once; the top ten take 1.4%. Per germline, CDR1 LNHDA and CDR2 SQIVND (reference sequence). V dropped 4 bases and J dropped 8; count of bases not matched to a gene: 7. The CDR3 runs to 14 residues. The receptor comes from a woman aged 25 to 45 in good health and CMV-seronegative. Sequences were obtained from PBMCs. The chain couples TRBV19 to TRBJ2-7; TRBD2 matches at 11 bases. In DNA form, the CDR3 reads TGTGCCAGTAGTAAGACTAGCGGGACTACGAAGCAGTACTTC. Translation gives CASSKTSGTTKQYF.